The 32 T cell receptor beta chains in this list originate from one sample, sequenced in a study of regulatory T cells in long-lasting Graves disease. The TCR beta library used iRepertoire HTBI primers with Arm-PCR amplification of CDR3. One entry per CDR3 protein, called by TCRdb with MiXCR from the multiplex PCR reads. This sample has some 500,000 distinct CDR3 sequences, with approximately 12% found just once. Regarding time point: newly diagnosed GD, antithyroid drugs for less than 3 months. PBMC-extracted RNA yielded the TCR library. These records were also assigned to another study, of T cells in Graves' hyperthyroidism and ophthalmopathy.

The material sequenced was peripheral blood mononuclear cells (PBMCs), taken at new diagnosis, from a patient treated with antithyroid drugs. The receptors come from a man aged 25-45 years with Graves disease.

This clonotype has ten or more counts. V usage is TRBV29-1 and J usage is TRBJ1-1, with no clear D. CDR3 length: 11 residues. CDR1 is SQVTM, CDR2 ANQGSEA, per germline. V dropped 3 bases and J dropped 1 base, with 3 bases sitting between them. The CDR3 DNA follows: TGCAGCGTTGAGGAGAACACTGAAGCTTTCTTT. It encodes CSVEENTEAFF.

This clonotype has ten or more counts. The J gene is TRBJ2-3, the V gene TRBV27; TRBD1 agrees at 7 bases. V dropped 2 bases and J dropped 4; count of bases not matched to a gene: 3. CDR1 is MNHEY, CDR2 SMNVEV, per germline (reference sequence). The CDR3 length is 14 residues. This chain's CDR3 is CASSLSQGADTQYF. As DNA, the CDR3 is TGTGCCAGCAGTTTAAGCCAGGGGGCAGATACGCAGTATTTT.

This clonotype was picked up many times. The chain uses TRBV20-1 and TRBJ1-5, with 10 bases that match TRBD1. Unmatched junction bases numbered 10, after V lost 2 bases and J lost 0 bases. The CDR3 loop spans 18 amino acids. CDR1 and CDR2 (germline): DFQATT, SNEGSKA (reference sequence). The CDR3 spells CSARRRDRGLYSNQPQHF. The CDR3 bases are TGCAGTGCTAGACGCCGGGACAGGGGACTTTATAGCAATCAGCCCCAGCATTTT.

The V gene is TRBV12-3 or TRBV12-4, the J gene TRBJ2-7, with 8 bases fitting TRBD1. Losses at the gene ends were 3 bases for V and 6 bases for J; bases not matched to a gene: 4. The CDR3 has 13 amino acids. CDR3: CASSFGQGGEQYF. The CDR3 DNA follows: TGTGCCAGCAGTTTCGGACAGGGCGGCGAGCAGTACTTC.

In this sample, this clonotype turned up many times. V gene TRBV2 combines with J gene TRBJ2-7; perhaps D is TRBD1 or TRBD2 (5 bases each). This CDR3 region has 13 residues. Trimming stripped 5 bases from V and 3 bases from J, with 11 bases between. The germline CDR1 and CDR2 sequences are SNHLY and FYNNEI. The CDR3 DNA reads TGTGCCAGCAGTAACCGGGGACGCTACGAGCAGTACTTC. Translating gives CASSNRGRYEQYF.

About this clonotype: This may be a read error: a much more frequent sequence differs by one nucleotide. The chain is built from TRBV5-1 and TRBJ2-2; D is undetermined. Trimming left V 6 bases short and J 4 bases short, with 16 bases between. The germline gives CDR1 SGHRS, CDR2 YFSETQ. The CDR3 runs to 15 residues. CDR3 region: CASTGPYTGTGELFF. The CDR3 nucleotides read TGCGCCAGCACGGGCCCATACACCGGCACCGGGGAGCTGTTTTTT.

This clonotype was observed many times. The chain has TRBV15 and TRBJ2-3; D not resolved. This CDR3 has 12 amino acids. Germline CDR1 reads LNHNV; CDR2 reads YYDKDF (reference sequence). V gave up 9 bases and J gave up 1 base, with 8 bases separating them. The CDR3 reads CATAHGTDTQYF. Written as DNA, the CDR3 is TGTGCCACTGCCCACGGCACAGATACGCAGTATTTT.

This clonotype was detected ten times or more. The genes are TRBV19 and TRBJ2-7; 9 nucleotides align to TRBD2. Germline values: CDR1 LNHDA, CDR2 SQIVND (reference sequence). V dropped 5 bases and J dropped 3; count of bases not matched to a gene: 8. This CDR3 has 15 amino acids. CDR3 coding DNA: TGTGCCAGTAGTGAATTTAGCGGGAGATTCTACGAGCAGTACTTC. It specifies CASSEFSGRFYEQYF.

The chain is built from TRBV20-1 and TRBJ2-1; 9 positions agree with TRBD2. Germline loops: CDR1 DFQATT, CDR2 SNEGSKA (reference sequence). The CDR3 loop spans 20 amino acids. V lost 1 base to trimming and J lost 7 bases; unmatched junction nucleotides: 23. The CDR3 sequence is CSARVSYRMAGGPGGNEQFF. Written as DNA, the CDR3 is TGCAGTGCTAGAGTCTCTTACCGGATGGCGGGAGGGCCTGGTGGGAATGAGCAGTTCTTC.

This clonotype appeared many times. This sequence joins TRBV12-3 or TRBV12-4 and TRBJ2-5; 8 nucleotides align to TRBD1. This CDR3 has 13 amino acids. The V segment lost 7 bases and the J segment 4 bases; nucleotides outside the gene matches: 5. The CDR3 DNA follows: TGTGCCAGCACCGACAGGGGTGGAGAGACCCAGTACTTC. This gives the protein CASTDRGGETQYF.

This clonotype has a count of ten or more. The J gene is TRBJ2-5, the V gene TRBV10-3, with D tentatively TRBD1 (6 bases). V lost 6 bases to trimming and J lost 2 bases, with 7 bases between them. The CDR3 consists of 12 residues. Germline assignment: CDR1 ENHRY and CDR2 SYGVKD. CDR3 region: CAIRGTQETQYF. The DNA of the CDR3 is TGTGCCATCAGGGGGACACAAGAGACCCAGTACTTC.

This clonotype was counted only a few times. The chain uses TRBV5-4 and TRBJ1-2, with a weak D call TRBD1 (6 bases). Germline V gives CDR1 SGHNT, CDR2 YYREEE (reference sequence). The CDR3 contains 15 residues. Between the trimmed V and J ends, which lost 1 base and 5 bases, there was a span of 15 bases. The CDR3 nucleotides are TGTGCCAGCAGCTTGCAATCCGGGGGCGGGTATGGCTACACCTTC. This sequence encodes CASSLQSGGGYGYTF. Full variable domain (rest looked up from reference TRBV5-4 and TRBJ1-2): ETGVTQSPTHLIKTRGQQVTLRCSSQSGHNTVSWYQQALGQGPQFIFQYYREEENGRGNFPPRFSGLQFPNYSSELNVNALELDDSALYLCASSLQSGGGYGYTFGSGTRLTVV.

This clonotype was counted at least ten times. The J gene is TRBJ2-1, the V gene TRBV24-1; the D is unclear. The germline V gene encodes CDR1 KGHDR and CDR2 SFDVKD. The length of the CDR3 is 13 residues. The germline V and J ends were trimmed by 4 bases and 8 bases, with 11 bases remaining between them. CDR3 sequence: CATSDPPRDEQFF. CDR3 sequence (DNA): TGTGCCACCAGTGACCCCCCTCGCGATGAGCAGTTCTTC.

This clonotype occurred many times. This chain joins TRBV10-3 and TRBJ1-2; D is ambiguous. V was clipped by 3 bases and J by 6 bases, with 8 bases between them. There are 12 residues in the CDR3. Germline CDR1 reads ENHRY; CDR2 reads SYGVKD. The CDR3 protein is CAISEGRDGYTF. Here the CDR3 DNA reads TGTGCCATCAGTGAAGGAAGGGATGGCTACACCTTC.

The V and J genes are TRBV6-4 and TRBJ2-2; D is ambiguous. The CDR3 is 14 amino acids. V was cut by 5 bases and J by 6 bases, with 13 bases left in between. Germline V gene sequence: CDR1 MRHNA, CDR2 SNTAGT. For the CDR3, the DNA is TGTGCCAGCAGTTCTCAAAGGGAAGCCGGGGAGCTGTTTTTT. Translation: CASSSQREAGELFF.

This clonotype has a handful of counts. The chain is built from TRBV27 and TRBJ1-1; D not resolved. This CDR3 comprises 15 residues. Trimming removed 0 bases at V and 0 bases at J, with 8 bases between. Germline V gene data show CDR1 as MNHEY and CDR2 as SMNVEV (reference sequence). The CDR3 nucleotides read TGTGCCAGCAGTTTATCCCGCCTCTTGAACACTGAAGCTTTCTTT. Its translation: CASSLSRLLNTEAFF.

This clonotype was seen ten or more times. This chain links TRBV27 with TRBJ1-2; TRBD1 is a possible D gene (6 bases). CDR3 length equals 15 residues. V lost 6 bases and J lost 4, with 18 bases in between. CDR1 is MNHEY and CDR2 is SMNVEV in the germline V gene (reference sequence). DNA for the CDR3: TGTGCCAGCAGGGACTTACAGGGTCCCCTCTATGGCTACACCTTC. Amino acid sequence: CASRDLQGPLYGYTF.

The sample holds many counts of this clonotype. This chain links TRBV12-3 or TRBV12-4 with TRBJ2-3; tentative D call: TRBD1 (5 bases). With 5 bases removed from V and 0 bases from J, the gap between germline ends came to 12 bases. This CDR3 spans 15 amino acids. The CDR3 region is CASSPAWGSTDTQYF. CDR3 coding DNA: TGTGCCAGCAGTCCCGCGTGGGGCAGCACAGATACGCAGTATTTT.

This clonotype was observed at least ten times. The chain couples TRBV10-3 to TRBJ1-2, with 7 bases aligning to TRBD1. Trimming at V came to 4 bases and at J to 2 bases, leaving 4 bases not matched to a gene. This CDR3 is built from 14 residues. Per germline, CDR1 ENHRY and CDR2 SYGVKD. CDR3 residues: CAISGYRGNYGYTF. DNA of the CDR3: TGTGCCATCAGTGGGTACAGGGGAAACTATGGCTACACCTTC.

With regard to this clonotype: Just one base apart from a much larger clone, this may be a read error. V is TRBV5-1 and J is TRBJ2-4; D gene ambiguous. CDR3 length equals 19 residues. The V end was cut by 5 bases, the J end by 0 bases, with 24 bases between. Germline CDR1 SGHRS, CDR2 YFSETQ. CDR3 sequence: CASSLDPKTVILAKNIQYF. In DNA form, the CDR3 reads TGCGCCAGCAGTCTGGATCCAAAGACCGTGATTTTAGCCAAAAACATTCAGTACTTC.

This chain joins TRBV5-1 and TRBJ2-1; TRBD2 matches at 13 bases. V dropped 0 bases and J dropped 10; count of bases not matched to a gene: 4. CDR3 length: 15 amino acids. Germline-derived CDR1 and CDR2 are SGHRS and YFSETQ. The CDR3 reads CASSLELAGGAEQFF. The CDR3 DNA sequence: TGCGCCAGCAGCTTGGAACTAGCGGGAGGGGCCGAGCAGTTCTTC.

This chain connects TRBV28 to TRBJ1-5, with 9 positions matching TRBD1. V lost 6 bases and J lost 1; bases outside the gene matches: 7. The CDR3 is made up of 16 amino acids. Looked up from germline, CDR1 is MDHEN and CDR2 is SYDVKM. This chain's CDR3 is CASRGFGTGSNQPQHF. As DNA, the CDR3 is TGTGCCAGCAGGGGATTCGGGACAGGGAGCAATCAGCCCCAGCATTTT.

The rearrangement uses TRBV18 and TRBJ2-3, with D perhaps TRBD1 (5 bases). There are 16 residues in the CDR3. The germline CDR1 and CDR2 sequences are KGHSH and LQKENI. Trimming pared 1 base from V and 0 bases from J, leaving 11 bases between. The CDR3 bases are TGTGCCAGCTCACCACGGCAGGGTTCTAGCACAGATACGCAGTATTTT. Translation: CASSPRQGSSTDTQYF.

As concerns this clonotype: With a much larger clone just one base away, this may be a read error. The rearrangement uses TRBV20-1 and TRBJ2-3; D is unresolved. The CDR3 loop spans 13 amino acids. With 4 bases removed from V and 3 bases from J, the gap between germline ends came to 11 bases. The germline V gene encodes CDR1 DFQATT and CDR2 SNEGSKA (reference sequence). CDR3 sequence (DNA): TGCAGTGCTATTCTAGTCTTTACAGATACGCAGTATTTT. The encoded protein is CSAILVFTDTQYF.

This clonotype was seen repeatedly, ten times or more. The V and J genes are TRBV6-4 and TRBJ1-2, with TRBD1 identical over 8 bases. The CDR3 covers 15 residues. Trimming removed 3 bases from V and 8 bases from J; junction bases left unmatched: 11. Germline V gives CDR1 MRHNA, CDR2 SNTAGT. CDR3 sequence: CASSEVLQGARGYTF. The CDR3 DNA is TGTGCCAGCAGTGAAGTACTCCAGGGGGCGCGGGGCTACACCTTC.

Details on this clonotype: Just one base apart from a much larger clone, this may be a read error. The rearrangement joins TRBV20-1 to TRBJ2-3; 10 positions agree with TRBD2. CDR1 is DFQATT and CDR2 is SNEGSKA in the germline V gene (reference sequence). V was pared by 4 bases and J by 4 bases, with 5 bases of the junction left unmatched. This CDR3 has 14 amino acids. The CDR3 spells CSATPSGRPDTQYF. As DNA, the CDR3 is TGCAGTGCTACCCCTAGCGGGAGACCAGATACGCAGTATTTT.

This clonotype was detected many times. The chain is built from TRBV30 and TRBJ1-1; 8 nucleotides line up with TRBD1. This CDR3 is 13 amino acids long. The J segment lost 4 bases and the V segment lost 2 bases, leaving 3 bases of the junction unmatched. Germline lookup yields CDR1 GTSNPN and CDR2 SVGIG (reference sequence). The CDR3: CAWSRDRRTEAFF. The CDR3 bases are TGTGCCTGGAGTCGGGACAGGCGCACTGAAGCTTTCTTT.

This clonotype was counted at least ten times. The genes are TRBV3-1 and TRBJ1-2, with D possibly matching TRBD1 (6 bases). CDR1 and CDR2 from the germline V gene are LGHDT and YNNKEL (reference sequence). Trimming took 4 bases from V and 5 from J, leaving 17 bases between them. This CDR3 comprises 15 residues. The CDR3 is CASSPTGRGPYGYTF. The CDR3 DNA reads TGTGCCAGCAGCCCCACAGGGAGGGGACCTTATGGCTACACCTTC.

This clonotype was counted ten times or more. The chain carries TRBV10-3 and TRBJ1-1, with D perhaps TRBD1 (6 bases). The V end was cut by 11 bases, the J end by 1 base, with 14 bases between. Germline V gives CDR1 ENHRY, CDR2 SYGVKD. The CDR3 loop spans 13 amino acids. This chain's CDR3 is CASQGLGNTEAFF. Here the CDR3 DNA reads TGTGCCTCCCAGGGGCTCGGGAACACTGAAGCTTTCTTT.

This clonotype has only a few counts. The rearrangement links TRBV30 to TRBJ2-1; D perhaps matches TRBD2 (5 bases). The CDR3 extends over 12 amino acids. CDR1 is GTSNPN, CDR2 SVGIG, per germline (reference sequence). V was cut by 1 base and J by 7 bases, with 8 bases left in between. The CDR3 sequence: CAWSGRTNEQFF. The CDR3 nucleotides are TGTGCCTGGAGTGGGAGGACGAATGAGCAGTTCTTC.

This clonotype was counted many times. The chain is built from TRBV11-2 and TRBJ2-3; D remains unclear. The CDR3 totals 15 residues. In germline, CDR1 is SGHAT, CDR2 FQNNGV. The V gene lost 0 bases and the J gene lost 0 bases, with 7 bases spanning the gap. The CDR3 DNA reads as TGTGCCAGCAGCTTAGAATATTCTAGCACAGATACGCAGTATTTT. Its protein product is CASSLEYSSTDTQYF. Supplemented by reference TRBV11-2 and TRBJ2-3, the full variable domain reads EAGVAQSPRYKIIEKRQSVAFWCNPISGHATLYWYQQILGQGPKLLIQFQNNGVVDDSQLPKDRFSAERLKGVDSTLKIQPAKLEDSAVYLCASSLEYSSTDTQYFGPGTRLTVL.

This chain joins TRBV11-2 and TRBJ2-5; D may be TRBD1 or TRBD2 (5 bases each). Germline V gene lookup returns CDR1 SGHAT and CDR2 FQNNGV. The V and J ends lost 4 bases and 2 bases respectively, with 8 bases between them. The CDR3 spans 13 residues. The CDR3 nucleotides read TGTGCCAGCAGCTCGGGACGGCAAGAGACCCAGTACTTC. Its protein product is CASSSGRQETQYF.